The rows below give T cell receptor beta chains drawn from one sample of a study of identical twins. TCRdb re-derived calls from the 5' RACE reads in MiXCR, one entry per CDR3 protein. Among some 660,000 distinct CDR3 sequences listed, 8% to 9% were seen once. This sample was also put to use in a study of yellow fever vaccine responses in identical twins.

Material for sequencing was PBMCs. These receptors originate from a woman aged 18 to 35 in good health. The CDR3 runs from the conserved cysteine through the conserved F or W. A D gene is named only where the DNA matches it firmly. Clone size is given for some rows only: seen once, a few or many times, or a class if the clone is expanded.

clone_size	j_call	d_call	v_call	cdr3_aa	cdr3_nt
many	TRBJ2-3	NA	TRBV5-4	CASSPQGRDTDTQYF	TGTGCCAGCAGCCCACAGGGGAGGGACACAGATACGCAGTATTTT
NA	TRBJ1-3	NA	TRBV7-9	CASSPWGLGPGNTIYF	TGTGCCAGCAGCCCGTGGGGGCTCGGGCCTGGAAACACCATATATTTT
NA	TRBJ1-5	NA	TRBV6-2/TRBV6-3	CASSNQVNQPQHF	TGTGCCAGCAGTAACCAAGTCAATCAGCCCCAGCATTTT
NA	TRBJ1-1	TRBD1	TRBV4-2	CASSQDGTALRGRTEAFF	TGTGCCAGCAGCCAAGATGGGACAGCCCTCCGAGGCCGGACTGAAGCTTTCTTT
many	TRBJ2-4	NA	TRBV15	CATSSAVGGPKNIQYF	TGTGCCACCAGCAGCGCAGTAGGGGGGCCCAAAAACATTCAGTACTTC
many	TRBJ2-1	TRBD2	TRBV5-1	CASKGLAGDYNEQFF	TGCGCCAGCAAGGGACTAGCGGGAGACTACAATGAGCAGTTCTTC
few	TRBJ2-1	TRBD2	TRBV5-5	CASSLGDVGLAEYNEQFF	TGTGCCAGCAGCTTGGGTGATGTCGGACTAGCGGAATACAATGAGCAGTTCTTC
few	TRBJ2-5	NA	TRBV7-9	CASSLAPRVMETQYF	TGTGCCAGCAGCTTAGCGCCCAGGGTCATGGAGACCCAGTACTTC
few	TRBJ2-7	TRBD1	TRBV5-1	CASSGDKGAWGYEQYF	TGCGCCAGCAGCGGGGATAAGGGGGCTTGGGGCTACGAGCAGTACTTC
NA	TRBJ2-7	TRBD2	TRBV7-8	CASSLRGGREVQYF	TGTGCCAGCAGCTTAAGAGGCGGGAGGGAAGTGCAGTACTTC
NA	TRBJ2-7	NA	TRBV11-1	CASSSARSQGMSPYEQYF	TGTGCCAGCAGCTCAGCGAGGTCCCAGGGAATGTCCCCCTACGAGCAGTACTTC
few	TRBJ1-2	TRBD1	TRBV7-2	CANGTVLSLHGYTF	TGTGCCAACGGGACAGTGCTGAGTCTGCATGGCTACACCTTC
NA	TRBJ2-1	TRBD2	TRBV7-3	CASSAQGTSGGYNEQFF	TGTGCCAGCAGCGCCCAGGGGACTAGCGGGGGTTACAATGAGCAGTTCTTC
few	TRBJ1-5	NA	TRBV7-7	CASSLAIGEPQHF	TGTGCTAGCAGCTTAGCGATCGGGGAGCCCCAGCATTTT
NA	TRBJ2-3	NA	TRBV5-1	CASKTEASTDTQYF	TGCGCCAGTAAGACGGAAGCGAGCACAGATACGCAGTATTTT
NA	TRBJ2-6	NA	TRBV4-3	CASSQDSGVRSGANVLTF	TGCGCCAGCAGCCAGGACAGCGGAGTTCGATCTGGGGCCAACGTCCTGACTTTC
few	TRBJ2-1	NA	TRBV19	CASNNAFRGAKIGEQFF	TGTGCCAGTAACAATGCGTTCAGGGGTGCTAAAATCGGTGAGCAGTTCTTC
many	TRBJ2-7	NA	TRBV20-1	CSASSGAGGKREQYF	TGCAGTGCTAGCTCAGGGGCCGGGGGTAAGCGCGAGCAGTACTTC
few	TRBJ2-2	NA	TRBV10-3	CAISEIPGELFF	TGTGCCATCAGTGAGATTCCCGGGGAGCTGTTTTTT
NA	TRBJ2-2	NA	TRBV5-1	CASNHRGPDDSGELFF	TGCGCCAGCAACCACCGGGGGCCCGACGACTCCGGGGAGCTGTTTTTT
NA	TRBJ2-6	NA	TRBV21-1	CASSKGTENSGANVLTF	TGTGCCAGCAGCAAGGGGACAGAGAACTCTGGGGCCAACGTCCTGACTTTC
NA	TRBJ2-1	TRBD2	TRBV5-6	CASSLDAGGPGDEQFF	TGTGCCAGCAGCTTGGACGCGGGAGGGCCCGGGGATGAGCAGTTCTTC
few	TRBJ2-1	NA	TRBV27	CASSPLFGGTEYYNEQFF	TGTGCCAGCAGTCCACTCTTTGGAGGGACAGAATATTACAATGAGCAGTTCTTC
NA	TRBJ2-5	TRBD2	TRBV5-1	CASSLVSSGGETQYF	TGCGCCAGCAGCTTGGTTTCCAGCGGGGGAGAGACCCAGTACTTC
few	TRBJ2-1	NA	TRBV7-9	CASSSGALSYNEQFF	TGTGCCAGCAGCTCCGGGGCGCTCTCCTACAATGAGCAGTTCTTC
NA	TRBJ2-1	NA	TRBV28	CASSSPPTVQFF	TGTGCCAGCAGCTCCCCCCCAACGGTGCAGTTCTTC
many	TRBJ2-1	TRBD1	TRBV4-3	CASSQDRTGGNEQFF	TGCGCCAGCAGCCAAGATCGTACAGGGGGCAATGAGCAGTTCTTC
many	TRBJ2-5	NA	TRBV10-3	CAISAQGFQETQYF	TGTGCCATCAGTGCACAGGGTTTCCAAGAGACCCAGTACTTC
few	TRBJ2-6	NA	TRBV29-1	CSVEDGPVQANVLTF	TGCAGCGTTGAAGACGGACCGGTTCAGGCCAACGTCCTGACTTTC
many	TRBJ2-7	NA	TRBV12-3/TRBV12-4	CASSFGPGRTYEQYF	TGTGCCAGCAGTTTTGGTCCGGGACGGACCTACGAGCAGTACTTC
NA	TRBJ2-7	TRBD2	TRBV20-1	CSARDPPSGPYEQYF	TGCAGTGCTAGAGATCCGCCTAGCGGTCCCTACGAGCAGTACTTC
NA	TRBJ2-7	NA	TRBV7-9	CASSPSGRPHEQYF	TGTGCCAGCAGCCCCTCAGGGCGTCCCCACGAGCAGTACTTC
many	TRBJ2-1	TRBD2	TRBV10-3	CAISERRGASGEQFF	TGTGCCATCAGTGAGAGGCGGGGGGCATCTGGTGAGCAGTTCTTC
many	TRBJ2-7	TRBD2	TRBV29-1	CSVVPSGNYEQYF	TGCAGCGTGGTGCCTAGCGGGAACTACGAGCAGTACTTC
NA	TRBJ2-3	TRBD2	TRBV7-8	CASSYQTSGVTDTQYF	TGTGCCAGCAGCTACCAGACTAGCGGGGTCACAGATACGCAGTATTTT
few	TRBJ2-1	NA	TRBV4-3	CASSQEEGSSYNEQFF	TGCGCCAGCAGCCAAGAAGAGGGGAGCTCCTACAATGAGCAGTTCTTC
NA	TRBJ2-7	NA	TRBV5-1	CASSYRGTSYEQYF	TGCGCCAGCAGCTATCGGGGGACCTCCTACGAGCAGTACTTC
NA	TRBJ2-7	NA	TRBV7-2	CASSAGTHYEQYF	TGTGCCAGCAGCGCCGGGACACACTACGAGCAGTACTTC
many	TRBJ2-7	NA	TRBV29-1	CSVELGLPPLRQYF	TGCAGCGTTGAGTTAGGACTACCACCTCTTAGGCAGTACTTC
NA	TRBJ2-7	NA	TRBV6-5	CASRNAAYEQYF	TGTGCCAGCAGGAACGCGGCCTACGAGCAGTACTTC
few	TRBJ2-7	TRBD2	TRBV5-1	CASSPRTSGRAMSYEQYF	TGCGCCAGCAGCCCGAGGACTAGCGGGAGGGCTATGAGCTACGAGCAGTACTTC
many	TRBJ2-7	NA	TRBV29-1	CSVGVITKGGIEGQPKPYEQYF	TGCAGCGTTGGGGTCATAACAAAAGGCGGTATAGAAGGACAGCCTAAGCCCTACGAGCAGTACTTC
many	TRBJ2-5	TRBD2	TRBV10-3	CAISAASGLAKETQYF	TGTGCCATCAGCGCGGCTTCGGGACTAGCGAAAGAGACCCAGTACTTC
many	TRBJ2-1	TRBD2	TRBV10-3	CAINGGGNEQFF	TGTGCCATCAACGGCGGGGGAAATGAGCAGTTCTTC
many	TRBJ1-3	NA	TRBV4-1	CASTLGGGRAGNTIYF	TGCGCCAGCACTTTAGGAGGTGGGAGGGCCGGAAACACCATATATTTT
NA	TRBJ2-5	NA	TRBV20-1	CSARPKLTQYF	TGCAGTGCTAGACCTAAATTGACCCAGTACTTC